This T cell receptor (beta chain) was recorded in a study of relationships among human T cell subsets. Overall study results and limits: No significant subset differences appeared in V, D, J use, CDR3 length or N-additions.

CDR1 is SGHKS, CDR2 YYEKEE, per germline (reference sequence). The CDR3 consists of 13 residues. Trimming cost V 3 bases and J 7 bases, with 11 bases left between them. This clonotype is labeled as large. The antigen is undetermined. Anti-CD294 bead selection, following depletion of CD4+CD56+ natural killer T cells, yielded the Th2 cells. From mRNA, alpha and beta CDR3 regions were amplified using semiquantitative ARM-PCR. In ARM-PCR, communal superprimers followed tagged nested gene-specific primers for exponential amplification. TCRdb reanalysed the multiplex PCR reads using MiXCR and keeps one entry per CDR3 protein. Seen here are 3,500 to 5,000 distinct CDR3 sequences, 51% observed once, and the top ten hold around 2.8%.

The source is a middle-aged man in good health. Sequenced sample: CD4+ Th2 cells sorted from blood. This chain connects TRBV5-5 to TRBJ2-1, with D possibly matching TRBD2 (6 bases). The CDR3 spells CASSWDWVNEQFF. CDR3 DNA: TGTGCCAGCAGCTGGGACTGGGTGAATGAGCAGTTCTTC.